This is a list of T cell receptor beta chains from one sample in a study of blood T cell repertoires in COVID-19. Profiling relied on immunoSEQ multiplex PCR, and the TCRdb table lists in-frame clones only, not all of them. The sample contains over 150,000 clones, nearly 90% of which appear only once. The sample taken for sequencing was peripheral blood. Source of these receptors: a man aged 50 to 60 with COVID-19, enrolled during active disease. CDR3s include the opening cysteine and the closing phenylalanine or tryptophan. The D gene is left open where the match is weak.

j_gene,d_gene,v_gene,CDR3nt,CDR3aa
TRBJ2-3,NA,TRBV11-2,TGTGCCAGCAGCTTAGATTCACTAGCTACCGATACGCAGTATTTT,CASSLDSLATDTQYF
TRBJ2-2,TRBD2,TRBV5-1,TGCGCCAGCAGCTTGTTAGGGACTAGCGGAAATACCGGGGAGCTGTTTTTT,CASSLLGTSGNTGELFF
TRBJ2-7,TRBD1,TRBV9,TGTGCCAGCAGCCCCCGCGGGACAGGGGGGTCCTACGAGCAGTACTTC,CASSPRGTGGSYEQYF
TRBJ1-1,NA,TRBV5-4,TGTGCCAGCAGCCGCGGGGGGAACACTGAAGCTTTCTTT,CASSRGGNTEAFF
TRBJ2-3,NA,TRBV5-4,TGTGCCAGCCACGGTACTAGCACAGATACGCAGTATTTT,CASHGTSTDTQYF
TRBJ1-2,TRBD1,TRBV6-5,TGTGCCAGCAGTCTAACAGGGGGCCCACTCTATGGCTACACCTTC,CASSLTGGPLYGYTF
TRBJ2-7,TRBD2,TRBV7-2,TGTGCCAGCAGCTCGTTCAGCGGGGAGCACTACGAGCAGTACTTC,CASSSFSGEHYEQYF
TRBJ2-7,TRBD1,TRBV7-9,TGTGCCAGCAGCTCCAACAGGGGTCACTACTACGAGCAGTACTTC,CASSSNRGHYYEQYF
TRBJ2-1,NA,TRBV1,TGCACCAGCAGTCCTAGCGGGTCCTACAATGAGCAGTTCTTC,CTSSPSGSYNEQFF
TRBJ1-5,NA,TRBV18,TGTGCCAGCTCACCAGGGCGACAGATCAATCAGCCCCAGCATTTT,CASSPGRQINQPQHF
TRBJ2-1,TRBD2,TRBV9,TGTGCCAGCAGCGTAGACGGACTAGCGGGGGGTAATGAGCAGTTCTTC,CASSVDGLAGGNEQFF
TRBJ2-3,TRBD2,TRBV9,TGTGCCAGCAGCGTAGGATCTAGCGGGGGGACAGATACGCAGTATTTT,CASSVGSSGGTDTQYF